The 30 T cell receptor beta chains given below trace back to one sample, sequenced in a study of cytomegalovirus exposure and HLA in healthy donors. The repertoire was sequenced with immunoSEQ multiplex PCR; TCRdb's copy has only in-frame clones and lacks some. Seen here are about 120,000 clones, 85% to 90% observed once, and the top ten hold approximately 2%. The sample taken for sequencing was PBMCs. The receptors were gathered from a woman aged 18 to 35 in good health and CMV-seronegative.

The rearrangement links TRBV6-5 to TRBJ2-5, with 7 bases matching TRBD1. Germline V gene data show CDR1 as MNHEY and CDR2 as SVGAGI. V trimming: 4 bases; J trimming: 5 bases; junction bases outside the gene matches: 10. This CDR3 contains 15 residues. Here the CDR3 DNA reads TGTGCCAGCAGTTCCTCGGGACAGCCTGGGGAGACCCAGTACTTC. This translates into CASSSSGQPGETQYF.

The sample holds one count of this clone. The chain employs TRBV7-3 and TRBJ2-1; 9 bases fit TRBD1. The CDR3 has 17 amino acids. Unmatched junction bases numbered 10, after V lost 1 base and J lost 6 bases. The germline gives CDR1 SGHTA, CDR2 FQGTGA. CDR3 sequence: CASSLISPGQGGNEQFF. CDR3 DNA: TGTGCCAGCAGCTTAATATCCCCGGGACAGGGCGGCAATGAGCAGTTCTTC. The full variable domain, with the rest looked up from reference TRBV7-3 and TRBJ2-1, is GAGVSQTPSNKVTEKGKYVELRCDPISGHTALYWYRQSLGQGPEFLIYFQGTGAADDSGLPNDRFFAVRPEGSVSTLKIQRTERGDSAVYLCASSLISPGQGGNEQFFGPGTRLTVL.

The chain is built from TRBV2 and TRBJ1-2; perhaps TRBD1 as D (6 bases). The V end lost 1 base, the J end lost 4 bases, and 7 bases lay between the germline ends. Per the germline V gene, CDR1 is SNHLY and CDR2 is FYNNEI. The CDR3 extends over 13 amino acids. The DNA for the CDR3 is TGTGCCAGCAGTGAAGGGACAGTCTATGGCTACACCTTC. Protein product: CASSEGTVYGYTF.

The chain joins TRBV5-1 to TRBJ2-1; no definite D call. The CDR3 is made up of 14 amino acids. Trimming took off 5 bases at V and 7 bases at J, with 16 bases between the two ends. Germline V gene data show CDR1 as SGHRS and CDR2 as YFSETQ. CDR3 loop: CASRSDPQWNEQFF. CDR3 sequence (DNA): TGCGCCAGCAGGTCCGATCCACAGTGGAATGAGCAGTTCTTC.

This chain uses TRBV6-6 with TRBJ2-1; TRBD2 matches 8 bases. CDR3 length: 14 amino acids. With 2 bases clipped from V and 6 bases from J, the junction kept 3 bases outside the gene matches. The V gene's germline CDR1 is MNHNY and CDR2 SVGAGI (reference sequence). The CDR3 DNA follows: TGTGCCAGCAGTTACAGCGGGAGTCGCAATGAGCAGTTCTTC. This encodes CASSYSGSRNEQFF.

The rearrangement links TRBV11-3 to TRBJ1-1; weak D call: TRBD1 (5 bases). V lost 1 base and J lost 2, with 11 bases in between. There are 15 residues in the CDR3. Germline V gene sequence: CDR1 SGHNT, CDR2 YENEEA. This CDR3 reads CASSLGVRVNTEAFF. Here the CDR3 DNA reads TGTGCCAGCAGCTTAGGCGTCAGGGTCAACACTGAAGCTTTCTTT.

This chain connects TRBV11-2 to TRBJ1-2, with 9 bases that match TRBD1. Germline lookup yields CDR1 SGHAT and CDR2 FQNNGV. Trimming removed 4 bases from V and 5 bases from J; junction bases left unmatched: 11. The CDR3 has 16 amino acids. For the CDR3, the DNA is TGTGCCAGCAGCTCTTTGACCGGGACAGGGAAGTATGGCTACACCTTC. Translation gives CASSSLTGTGKYGYTF.

The V call is TRBV28, the J call TRBJ1-2, with D perhaps matching TRBD1 (6 bases). The length of the CDR3 is 16 residues. V lost 4 bases and J 6 bases, leaving 21 bases between the germline ends. The germline V gene has CDR1 MDHEN and CDR2 SYDVKM. CDR3 nucleotide sequence: TGTGCCAGCAGTTCGCGAATCCGGAACAGGGCTCATGGCTACACCTTC. Amino acid sequence: CASSSRIRNRAHGYTF.

V usage is TRBV28 and J usage is TRBJ1-2; D is unclear. With 3 bases removed from V and 3 bases from J, the gap between germline ends came to 14 bases. Germline-derived CDR1 and CDR2 are MDHEN and SYDVKM. This CDR3 region has 15 residues. The CDR3 bases are TGTGCCAGCAGTTTTGTGGGCACCCTCGACTATGGCTACACCTTC. Amino acids: CASSFVGTLDYGYTF.

The rearrangement uses TRBV5-1 and TRBJ2-3; TRBD2 matches 13 bases. This CDR3 region has 15 residues. The ends lost 7 bases at V and 0 bases at J; junction bases unmatched: 2. CDR1 and CDR2 (germline): SGHRS, YFSETQ. In DNA, the CDR3 is TGCGCCAGCCGGGGACTAGCGGGGAGCACAGATACGCAGTATTTT. As protein: CASRGLAGSTDTQYF.

This chain links TRBV9 with TRBJ2-2; possible D gene TRBD1, 5 bases. The CDR3 length is 14 residues. Germline V gene sequence: CDR1 SGDLS, CDR2 YYNGEE. Between the trimmed V and J ends, which lost 4 bases and 8 bases, there was a span of 15 bases. CDR3 DNA sequence: TGTGCCAGCAGCCCCCGACAGCCATCTGGGGAGCTGTTTTTT. Its protein is CASSPRQPSGELFF. Full variable domain (rest looked up from reference TRBV9 and TRBJ2-2): DSGVTQTPKHLITATGQRVTLRCSPRSGDLSVYWYQQSLDQGLQFLIQYYNGEERAKGNILERFSAQQFPDLHSELNLSSLELGDSALYFCASSPRQPSGELFFGEGSRLTVL.

As concerns this clone: The same CDR3 also results from other DNA sequences found in this sample. The chain combines TRBV9 with TRBJ2-1; the D gene is possibly TRBD2 (6 bases). Trimming removed 1 base from V and 0 bases from J, with 8 bases in between. The germline V gene has CDR1 SGDLS and CDR2 YYNGEE. The CDR3 length is 15 residues. As DNA, the CDR3 is TGTGCCAGCAGCGTACGGGGGTCCTCCTACAATGAGCAGTTCTTC. Its translation: CASSVRGSSYNEQFF.

V gene TRBV4-1 combines with J gene TRBJ1-1; 12 nucleotides align to TRBD1. Trimming took 3 bases from V and 3 from J; bases not matched to a gene: 11. CDR1 is MGHRA and CDR2 is YSYEKL in the germline V gene. This CDR3 has 18 residues. The CDR3 is CASSHQGSGQGADTEAFF. CDR3 nucleotide sequence: TGCGCCAGCAGCCACCAAGGGTCGGGACAGGGGGCGGACACTGAAGCTTTCTTT.

Concerning this clone: The CDR3 carries no conserved terminal phenylalanine or tryptophan, so it likely arises from a read error. The chain has TRBV28 and TRBJ1-2; the D is unclear. V was clipped by 6 bases and J by 4 bases, with 9 bases between them. Germline lookup yields CDR1 MDHEN and CDR2 SYDVKM. The CDR3 is 12 amino acids. Here the CDR3 reads CASRTHAYGYTL. The CDR3 coding sequence is TGTGCCAGCAGGACTCATGCCTATGGCTACACCCTC.

In its sample, this clone was seen once. The rearrangement uses TRBV15 and TRBJ2-7; 7 bases match TRBD2. The CDR3 totals 15 residues. Germline CDR1 LNHNV, CDR2 YYDKDF (reference sequence). The trim removed 9 bases at V and 5 bases at J, leaving 16 bases unmatched. DNA of the CDR3: TGTGCCACTTCCAAAGGAGGGGAGCGGGGAGACGAGCAGTACTTC. This encodes CATSKGGERGDEQYF. Full variable domain (rest looked up from reference TRBV15 and TRBJ2-7): DAMVIQNPRYQVTQFGKPVTLSCSQTLNHNVMYWYQQKSSQAPKLLFHYYDKDFNNEADTPDNFQSRRPNTSFCFLDIRSPGLGDTAMYLCATSKGGERGDEQYFGPGTRLTVT.

This chain joins TRBV4-2 and TRBJ2-7; TRBD2 matches at 11 bases. CDR3 length equals 19 residues. Germline V gene data show CDR1 as LGHNA and CDR2 as YNFKEQ. Germline trimming cut 0 bases from V and 0 bases from J; bases unmatched to any gene: 10. The CDR3 loop reads CASSQDRPSGRTRSYEQYF. CDR3 nucleotides: TGTGCCAGCAGCCAAGATAGGCCTAGCGGGAGGACCCGCTCCTACGAGCAGTACTTC.

The J gene is TRBJ2-7, the V gene TRBV6-1; 8 positions match TRBD2. Trimming cost V 3 bases and J 0 bases; bases outside gene matches: 10. The CDR3 runs to 17 residues. Germline CDR1 is MNHNS and CDR2 is SASEGT. The CDR3 nucleotides are TGTGCCAGCAGTGATAGGGCCCGGGCGGGGGGCTCCTACGAGCAGTACTTC. Translation: CASSDRARAGGSYEQYF.

The chain carries TRBV29-1 and TRBJ2-4; 8 positions match TRBD2. The CDR3 contains 13 residues. Trimming at V came to 6 bases and at J to 7 bases, leaving 8 bases not matched to a gene. Germline CDR1 and CDR2: SQVTM and ANQGSEA. The CDR3 loop is CSVSQAGANIQYF. The DNA of the CDR3 is TGCAGCGTGAGTCAAGCGGGAGCGAACATTCAGTACTTC. The whole variable domain, remainder taken from reference TRBV29-1 and TRBJ2-4, is SAVISQKPSRDICQRGTSLTIQCQVDSQVTMMFWYRQQPGQSLTLIATANQGSEATYESGFVIDKFPISRPNLTFSTLTVSNMSPEDSSIYLCSVSQAGANIQYFGAGTRLSVL.

The chain carries TRBV28 and TRBJ1-6, with 11 nucleotides matching TRBD1. Germline CDR1 is MDHEN and CDR2 is SYDVKM. V was pared by 5 bases and J by 8 bases, with 5 bases of the junction left unmatched. CDR3 length: 15 amino acids. This CDR3 is CASSPGDRGDSPLHF. The DNA of the CDR3 is TGTGCCAGCAGTCCGGGGGACAGGGGGGATTCACCCCTCCACTTT.

This clone appeared a single time. The chain has TRBV10-2 and TRBJ2-7; TRBD1 matches 8 bases. Germline V gives CDR1 WSHSY, CDR2 SAAADI. The ends lost 2 bases at V and 1 base at J; junction bases unmatched: 13. The CDR3 length is 18 residues. The CDR3 sequence is CASSEGQGATGLSYEQYF. The CDR3, as DNA: TGCGCCAGCAGTGAGGGTCAGGGGGCTACCGGCCTATCCTACGAGCAGTACTTC.

DNA of the CDR3: TGTGCCAGCAGCTTACGCGTGTTTGGCAGGGACACCACAGATACGCAGTATTTT. Residues: CASSLRVFGRDTTDTQYF. The gene calls are TRBV11-3 and TRBJ2-3; a weak D match, TRBD1 (6 bases). The CDR3 extends over 18 amino acids. Trimming took off 2 bases at V and 2 bases at J, with 20 bases between the two ends. The V gene's germline CDR1 is SGHNT and CDR2 YENEEA.

The CDR3 loop is CASSQGHLMNTEAFF. CDR3 coding DNA: TGCGCCAGCAGCCAAGGGCATCTCATGAACACTGAAGCTTTCTTT. The chain recombines TRBV4-1 with TRBJ1-1; D not certain. The CDR3 is 15 amino acids. V was clipped by 1 base and J by 0 bases, with 9 bases between them. In germline, CDR1 is MGHRA, CDR2 YSYEKL.

The genes are TRBV10-3 and TRBJ2-2; 13 nucleotides match TRBD2. The trim removed 4 bases at V and 6 bases at J, leaving 8 bases unmatched. Germline loops: CDR1 ENHRY, CDR2 SYGVKD. The CDR3 spans 17 residues. The CDR3 protein is CAISGSTLAGGAGELFF. CDR3 coding DNA: TGTGCCATCAGTGGTTCCACACTAGCGGGAGGGGCCGGGGAGCTGTTTTTT.

V gene TRBV5-4 combines with J gene TRBJ2-2; tentatively, D is TRBD2 (7 bases). The V end lost 4 bases, the J end lost 2 bases, and 15 bases lay between the germline ends. The length of the CDR3 is 16 residues. Germline CDR1 is SGHNT and CDR2 is YYREEE (reference sequence). CDR3 loop: CASSGGGPKNTGELFF. Here the CDR3 DNA reads TGTGCCAGCAGCGGGGGGGGGCCGAAAAACACCGGGGAGCTGTTTTTT.

The rearrangement links TRBV7-9 to TRBJ2-7; D unresolved. The CDR3 consists of 13 residues. V lost 1 base and J 4 bases, leaving 8 bases between the germline ends. Per the germline V gene, CDR1 is SEHNR and CDR2 is FQNEAQ (reference sequence). CDR3 nucleotide sequence: TGTGCCAGCAGCTTAGGGGCACGTTACGAGCAGTACTTC. Translation gives CASSLGARYEQYF. Using reference TRBV7-9 and TRBJ2-7 for the parts outside the CDR3, the full variable domain is DTGVSQNPRHKITKRGQNVTFRCDPISEHNRLYWYRQTLGQGPEFLTYFQNEAQLEKSRLLSDRFSAERPKGSFSTLEIQRTEQGDSAMYLCASSLGARYEQYFGPGTRLTVT.

The chain uses TRBV19 and TRBJ2-5; 9 nucleotides align to TRBD1. Germline V gene lookup returns CDR1 LNHDA and CDR2 SQIVND (reference sequence). The junction had 9 bases not matched to a gene; V was cut back by 3 bases and J by 4 bases. The CDR3 has 16 amino acids. The CDR3 spells CASSMGTGTFGETQYF. In nucleotides, the CDR3 is TGTGCCAGTAGTATGGGGACAGGGACCTTTGGAGAGACCCAGTACTTC.

This chain links TRBV28 with TRBJ2-2; the D gene is possibly TRBD2 (6 bases). CDR1 is MDHEN and CDR2 is SYDVKM in the germline V gene. Trimming pared 5 bases from V and 7 bases from J, leaving 14 bases between. The CDR3 length is 14 residues. CDR3 nucleotides: TGTGCCAGCAGTCCTACCGGGACTTTCGGGGAGCTGTTTTTT. Translated: CASSPTGTFGELFF. Filled out from reference TRBV28 and TRBJ2-2, the complete variable domain reads DVKVTQSSRYLVKRTGEKVFLECVQDMDHENMFWYRQDPGLGLRLIYFSYDVKMKEKGDIPEGYSVSREKKERFSLILESASTNQTSMYLCASSPTGTFGELFFGEGSRLTVL.

The V and J genes are TRBV11-2 and TRBJ1-3; D is uncertain. Looked up from germline, CDR1 is SGHAT and CDR2 is FQNNGV. Deletions cut 4 bases from V and 4 bases from J, with 8 bases between. The CDR3 runs to 13 residues. The CDR3 here is CASSWNGGNTIYF. The CDR3 DNA reads as TGTGCCAGCAGCTGGAACGGGGGAAACACCATATATTTT. Full variable domain (rest looked up from reference TRBV11-2 and TRBJ1-3): EAGVAQSPRYKIIEKRQSVAFWCNPISGHATLYWYQQILGQGPKLLIQFQNNGVVDDSQLPKDRFSAERLKGVDSTLKIQPAKLEDSAVYLCASSWNGGNTIYFGEGSWLTVV.

This clone came up once. The chain joins TRBV6-6 to TRBJ1-6, with D perhaps TRBD1 (6 bases). The V gene lost 5 bases and the J gene lost 3 bases, with 8 bases spanning the gap. Germline V gene lookup returns CDR1 MNHNY and CDR2 SVGAGI (reference sequence). The CDR3 runs 14 residues. The CDR3 nucleotides are TGTGCCAGCAGTCCAGGGGTCTATAATTCACCCCTCCACTTT. Translating gives CASSPGVYNSPLHF.

The CDR3 is CASSQDAQGGYEQYF. DNA of the CDR3: TGTGCCAGCAGCCAAGATGCCCAGGGAGGTTACGAGCAGTACTTC. The V call is TRBV4-2, the J call TRBJ2-7; maybe TRBD2 (6 bases). V was pared by 0 bases and J by 4 bases, with 13 bases between. Germline loops: CDR1 LGHNA, CDR2 YNFKEQ. The CDR3 covers 15 residues.